This TCR beta chain came from a study of blood T cell repertoires in COVID-19. Study background: The samples span acute and convalescent COVID-19 from the United States, Italy and Spain. The cDNA or gDNA used as material had been derived from T cells, B-cell-depleted T cells, or PBMCs.

Libraries were prepared by immunoSEQ multiplex PCR; TCRdb keeps only in-frame clonotypes and omits some of them. Here the sample spans about 280,000 clones, 83% being singletons. Trimming cost V 5 bases and J 8 bases, with 13 bases left between them. The germline CDR1 and CDR2 sequences are LGHDT and YNNKEL (reference sequence). This CDR3 contains 13 residues. The count of this clone is one. The J gene is TRBJ2-1, the V gene TRBV3-1 (or the pseudogene TRBV3-2); D might be TRBD2 (5 bases). Material for sequencing was peripheral blood. The source is a woman aged 50 to 60 who had recovered from COVID-19. Written as DNA, the CDR3 is TGTGCCAGCAGCTCATATGTGGGAGATGAGCAGTTCTTC. It codes for CASSSYVGDEQFF.